These 21 T cell receptor beta chains came from one sample sequenced in a study of cytomegalovirus exposure and HLA in healthy donors. Amplification used 60 Vbeta primers and 13 Jbeta primers. The data were produced by immunoSEQ multiplex PCR, yet TCRdb's version contains in-frame clones alone and is incomplete. In the table there are about 190,000 clones, 80% to 85% of which are singletons. The sequenced material came from PBMCs. Source of these receptors: a woman aged 18-30 years in good health and CMV-seropositive.

The gene calls are TRBV19 and TRBJ2-5, with D maybe TRBD2 (6 bases). Trimming cost V 5 bases and J 5 bases, with 12 bases left between them. The CDR3 spans 13 residues. Germline V CDR1 and CDR2: LNHDA, SQIVND (reference sequence). The CDR3 coding sequence is TGTGCCAGTAGTCGACTAGGAGGGGAGACCCAGTACTTC. It is translated as CASSRLGGETQYF.

J is TRBJ1-3 and V is TRBV18; D uncertain. Trimming took off 3 bases at V and 0 bases at J, with 15 bases between the two ends. Germline CDR1 and CDR2: KGHSH and LQKENI. CDR3 length equals 17 residues. The CDR3 DNA reads as TGTGCCAGCTCACCCACGGTTCGGAGGTTCTCTGGAAACACCATATATTTT. Its protein is CASSPTVRRFSGNTIYF.

The J gene is TRBJ2-7, the V gene TRBV11-2; D is perhaps TRBD1 (5 bases). CDR1 and CDR2 (germline): SGHAT, FQNNGV. V was shortened by 2 bases and J by 1 base, with 21 bases between the two germline ends. The CDR3 extends over 18 amino acids. The CDR3 coding sequence is TGTGCCAGCAGCTTAATCAGCGCTTGGAAGACAGAATCCTACGAGCAGTACTTC. It translates to CASSLISAWKTESYEQYF.

The chain combines TRBV7-2 with TRBJ2-5, with 7 positions matching TRBD2. Trimming at V came to 5 bases and at J to 2 bases, leaving 5 bases not matched to a gene. This CDR3 spans 14 amino acids. Germline assignment: CDR1 SGHTA and CDR2 FQGNSA. CDR3 bases: TGTGCCAGCAGCCATGGGGGGGGACAAGAGACCCAGTACTTC. Its translation: CASSHGGGQETQYF.

The V and J genes are TRBV2 and TRBJ2-1; tentatively, D is TRBD2 (5 bases). Germline CDR1 is SNHLY and CDR2 is FYNNEI. V dropped 4 bases and J dropped 5 bases, with 18 bases sitting between them. The CDR3 consists of 16 residues. The CDR3 DNA follows: TGTGCCAGCAGTGGCCAGGCCCGGGGAAGAAACAATGAGCAGTTCTTC. Amino acid sequence: CASSGQARGRNNEQFF. Full variable domain (remainder filled in from reference TRBV2 and TRBJ2-1): EPEVTQTPSHQVTQMGQEVILRCVPISNHLYFYWYRQILGQKVEFLVSFYNNEISEKSEIFDDQFSVERPDGSNFTLKIRSTKLEDSAMYFCASSGQARGRNNEQFFGPGTRLTVL.

The CDR3 loop reads CASSTGQARSEQFF. The CDR3 bases are TGTGCCAGCAGCACCGGACAGGCCCGAAGTGAGCAGTTCTTC. The rearrangement links TRBV5-8 to TRBJ2-1; the match to TRBD1 covers 7 bases. J was trimmed by 9 bases and V by 4 bases; bases with no gene match: 10. This CDR3 has 14 residues. CDR1 and CDR2 from the germline V gene are SGHTS and YDEGEE.

This chain links TRBV5-1 with TRBJ2-3; 10 bases match TRBD2. CDR1 and CDR2 (germline): SGHRS, YFSETQ. The CDR3 runs 17 residues. Trimming at V came to 2 bases and at J to 6 bases, leaving 12 bases not matched to a gene. CDR3 bases: TGCGCCAGCAGCTTTGGGTTTCAGCGGGGGGGTAGCGATACGCAGTATTTT. Protein product: CASSFGFQRGGSDTQYF.

This clone was seen only once. The chain joins TRBV11-2 to TRBJ2-3; 13 bases are shared with TRBD2. This CDR3 is 15 amino acids long. Trimming cost V 7 bases and J 6 bases; bases outside gene matches: 7. Germline loops: CDR1 SGHAT, CDR2 FQNNGV. The CDR3 here is CASTTSGGALDTQYF. The CDR3 nucleotides read TGTGCCAGCACAACTAGCGGGGGGGCGTTGGATACGCAGTATTTT.

J is TRBJ2-2 and V is TRBV9, with TRBD1 identical over 8 bases. V lost 2 bases and J lost 4; bases outside the gene matches: 13. CDR1 and CDR2 (germline): SGDLS, YYNGEE. CDR3 length: 18 amino acids. For the CDR3, the DNA is TGTGCCAGCAGCGTCTACCCTGACAGGGGAGTTTCCACCGGGGAGCTGTTTTTT. Its translation is CASSVYPDRGVSTGELFF.

Turning to this clone: This sample also contains other DNA sequences that code for the same CDR3. V usage is TRBV19 and J usage is TRBJ1-2, with TRBD1 as a possible D gene (5 bases). There are 15 residues in the CDR3. Looked up from germline, CDR1 is LNHDA and CDR2 is SQIVND (reference sequence). Trimming removed 6 bases from V and 0 bases from J, with 14 bases in between. CDR3 loop: CASSRTGRANYGYTF. For the CDR3, the DNA is TGTGCCAGTAGCCGAACAGGCCGAGCTAACTATGGCTACACCTTC.

The V gene is TRBV7-2, the J gene TRBJ2-2; possibly TRBD1 for D (6 bases). The CDR3 extends over 16 amino acids. Germline lookup yields CDR1 SGHTA and CDR2 FQGNSA. Trimming took 4 bases from V and 0 from J, leaving 12 bases between them. The CDR3, as DNA: TGTGCCAGCAGCTCTAGGGGGACAACGAACACCGGGGAGCTGTTTTTT. It yields the protein CASSSRGTTNTGELFF.

The chain links TRBV6-5 to TRBJ1-2, with D unclear. Germline CDR1 reads MNHEY; CDR2 reads SVGAGI. The CDR3 contains 14 residues. Deletions cut 7 bases from V and 4 bases from J, with 16 bases between. CDR3 nucleotide sequence: TGTGCCAGCACCTCCAGTGCGGGCCTCTATGGCTACACCTTC. Encoded protein: CASTSSAGLYGYTF.

The V and J genes are TRBV19 and TRBJ1-5; D call uncertain. This CDR3 region has 16 residues. The V end was cut by 1 base, the J end by 3 bases, with 13 bases between. The germline V gene has CDR1 LNHDA and CDR2 SQIVND (reference sequence). CDR3 coding DNA: TGTGCCAGTAGTATAGTGGCTTTTGGCCCCAATCAGCCCCAGCATTTT. The encoded protein is CASSIVAFGPNQPQHF.

This clone was counted once. The V and J genes are TRBV6-6 and TRBJ1-1; 7 positions agree with TRBD1. Germline trimming cut 4 bases from V and 6 bases from J; bases unmatched to any gene: 2. Germline values: CDR1 MNHNY, CDR2 SVGAGI (reference sequence). The CDR3 runs 12 residues. CDR3 residues: CASSWGQPEAFF. CDR3 in DNA: TGTGCCAGCAGTTGGGGACAGCCTGAAGCTTTCTTT.

This clone has just one count. CDR3 coding DNA: TGCGCCAGCAGCCGCCGGGAGCTGAACACTGAAGCTTTCTTT. It is translated as CASSRRELNTEAFF. This chain joins TRBV5-1 and TRBJ1-1; no reliable D call. From germline, CDR1 is SGHRS and CDR2 YFSETQ. This CDR3 spans 14 amino acids. Between the trimmed V and J ends, which lost 4 bases and 0 bases, there was a span of 10 bases.

The chain joins TRBV5-6 to TRBJ1-6, with 7 bases that match TRBD1. CDR3 length: 14 residues. V lost 3 bases, J lost 7 bases, and 4 bases stayed unmatched. CDR1 and CDR2 (germline): SGHDT, YYEEEE. As DNA, the CDR3 is TGTGCCAGCAGCTCCGACAGGGAGAATTCACCCCTCCACTTT. The encoded protein is CASSSDRENSPLHF.

The chain employs TRBV7-9 and TRBJ1-1; maybe TRBD1 (6 bases). The V end was cut by 5 bases, the J end by 8 bases, with 9 bases between. Germline V gene sequence: CDR1 SEHNR, CDR2 FQNEAQ (reference sequence). The CDR3 runs 11 residues. The CDR3 coding sequence is TGTGCCAGCAGCCGGGGGGCGGAAGCTTTCTTT. It yields the protein CASSRGAEAFF.

This chain uses TRBV7-2 with TRBJ1-2; D call uncertain. Germline-derived CDR1 and CDR2 are SGHTA and FQGNSA. CDR3 length equals 12 residues. The V and J ends lost 5 bases and 4 bases respectively, with 8 bases between them. The CDR3 coding sequence is TGTGCCAGCAGCCCCGGGTTCTATGGCTACACCTTC. This encodes CASSPGFYGYTF.

This chain links TRBV5-1 with TRBJ1-1; 11 bases align to TRBD1. The V segment lost 4 bases and the J segment 3 bases; nucleotides outside the gene matches: 5. Germline V gives CDR1 SGHRS, CDR2 YFSETQ. The CDR3 length is 15 residues. This CDR3 is CASSRGDRGDTEAFF. The CDR3, as DNA: TGCGCCAGCAGCCGGGGGGACAGGGGGGACACTGAAGCTTTCTTT. Combining the CDR3 with reference TRBV5-1 and TRBJ1-1 gives the whole variable domain KAGVTQTPRYLIKTRGQQVTLSCSPISGHRSVSWYQQTPGQGLQFLFEYFSETQRNKGNFPGRFSGRQFSNSRSEMNVSTLELGDSALYLCASSRGDRGDTEAFFGQGTRLTVV.

This clone was picked up a small number of times. The V and J genes are TRBV5-5 and TRBJ1-2; D not resolved. Germline lookup yields CDR1 SGHKS and CDR2 YYEKEE (reference sequence). The V gene lost 2 bases and the J gene lost 0 bases, with 11 bases spanning the gap. The CDR3 has 15 amino acids. CDR3 sequence (DNA): TGTGCCAGCAGCTTCCAGTCTGAGGCTAACTATGGCTACACCTTC. Its protein product is CASSFQSEANYGYTF.

The chain combines TRBV11-3 with TRBJ2-1; 8 nucleotides agree with TRBD2. Germline V lookup: CDR1 SGHNT, CDR2 YENEEA. The CDR3 spans 15 residues. Germline trimming cut 5 bases from V and 5 bases from J; bases unmatched to any gene: 8. CDR3 region: CASSPRGGVDNEQFF. The CDR3 DNA sequence: TGTGCCAGCAGCCCACGGGGGGGAGTCGACAATGAGCAGTTCTTC.